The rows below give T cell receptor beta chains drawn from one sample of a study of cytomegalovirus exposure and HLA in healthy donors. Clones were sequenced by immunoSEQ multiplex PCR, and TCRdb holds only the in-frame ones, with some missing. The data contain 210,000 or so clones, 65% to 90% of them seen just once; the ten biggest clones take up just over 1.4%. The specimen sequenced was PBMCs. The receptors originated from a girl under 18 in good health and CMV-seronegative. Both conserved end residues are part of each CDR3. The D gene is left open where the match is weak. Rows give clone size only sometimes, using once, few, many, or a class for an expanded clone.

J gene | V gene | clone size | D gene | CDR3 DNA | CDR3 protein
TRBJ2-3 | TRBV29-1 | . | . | TGCAGCGACCGAGCGGGCCTCACAGGTACGCAGTATTTT | CSDRAGLTGTQYF
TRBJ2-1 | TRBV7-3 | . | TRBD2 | TGTGCCAGCAGCCCGGGACTAGCGGGTTTGAGCTCCTACAATGAGCAGTTCTTC | CASSPGLAGLSSYNEQFF
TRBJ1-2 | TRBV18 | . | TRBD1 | TGTGCCAGCTCACCTCTCGGACAGGGGGCCTATGGCTATGGCTACACCTTC | CASSPLGQGAYGYGYTF
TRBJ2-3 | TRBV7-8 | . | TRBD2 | TGTGCCAGCAGCTTAGGCCGTAGCGGGAGCACAGATACGCAGTATTTT | CASSLGRSGSTDTQYF
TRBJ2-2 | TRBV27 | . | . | TGTGCCAGCATGGCTAGACCCTTGAACACCGGGGAGCTGTTTTTT | CASMARPLNTGELFF
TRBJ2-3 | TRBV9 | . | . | TGTGCCAGCAGCATGGGGGGTGGGAGCACAGATACGCAGTATTTT | CASSMGGGSTDTQYF
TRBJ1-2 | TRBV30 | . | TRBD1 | TGTGCCTGGAGTTCACAGGGGGTGCGGTATGGCTACACCTTC | CAWSSQGVRYGYTF
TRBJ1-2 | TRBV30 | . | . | TGTGCTTTCACAGGGAACTATGGCTACACCTTC | CAFTGNYGYTF
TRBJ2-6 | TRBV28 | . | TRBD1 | TGTGCCAGCACCATACGGGGCAGGGGGCGGCCTGGGGCCAACGTCCTGACTTTC | CASTIRGRGRPGANVLTF
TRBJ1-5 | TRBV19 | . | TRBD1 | TGTGCCAGTAGTGGCCCGACAGGGGGAAAATTATATAGCAATCAGCCCCAGCATTTT | CASSGPTGGKLYSNQPQHF
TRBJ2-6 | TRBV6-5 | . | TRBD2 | TGTGCCAGCAGTCCCGGACTAGCCCTGGCCAGCGTCCTGACTTTC | CASSPGLALASVLTF
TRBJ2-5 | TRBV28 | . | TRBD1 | TGTGCCAGCAGAACACAGGGGGAGACCCAGTACTTC | CASRTQGETQYF
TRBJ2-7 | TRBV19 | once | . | TGTGCCAGTAGTATAGGTCCGGGTTACGAGCAGTACTTC | CASSIGPGYEQYF
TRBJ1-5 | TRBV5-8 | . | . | TGTGCCAGCAGCTTGGGTTTGGGCACCTACAGCAATCAGCCCCAGCATTTT | CASSLGLGTYSNQPQHF
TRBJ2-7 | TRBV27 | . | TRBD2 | TGTGCCAGCAGTTCGACTAGCGGGGGGGCGATGGAGTACTTC | CASSSTSGGAMEYF
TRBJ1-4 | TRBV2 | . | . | TGTGCCAGCAGCACTGCTAATGAAAAACTGTTTTTT | CASSTANEKLFF
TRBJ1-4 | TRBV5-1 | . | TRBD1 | TGCGCCAGCAGCTTAGGGGGCCAGGACCTAGAAAAACTGTTTTTT | CASSLGGQDLEKLFF
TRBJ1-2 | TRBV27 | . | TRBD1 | TGTGCCAGCAGTTCACTTACAGGGGGCGTCTATGGCTACACCTTC | CASSSLTGGVYGYTF
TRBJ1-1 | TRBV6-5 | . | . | TGTGCCAGCAGTTATCTGGGACACAACACTGAAGCTTTCTTT | CASSYLGHNTEAFF
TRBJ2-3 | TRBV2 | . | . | TGTGCCAGCAGTGAAATCTTGAGCAGGTCGCAGTATTTT | CASSEILSRSQYF
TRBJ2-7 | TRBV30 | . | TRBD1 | TGTGCCTGGGGACAGGGGGGTCACGAGCAGTACTTC | CAWGQGGHEQYF
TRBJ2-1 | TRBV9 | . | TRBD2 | TGTGCCAGCAGCGTAGGACAGACTAGCGGCGAGCAGTTCTTC | CASSVGQTSGEQFF
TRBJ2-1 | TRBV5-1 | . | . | TGCGCCAGCAGCTTGGCCGGCGCTAGCTCCTACAATGAGCAGTTCTTC | CASSLAGASSYNEQFF
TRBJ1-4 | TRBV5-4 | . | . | TGTGCCAGCAGCCCAAGGGGGGGGGAAGAAAAACTGTTTTTT | CASSPRGGEEKLFF
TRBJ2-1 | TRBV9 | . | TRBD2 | TGTGCCAGCAGCGAAGGAGCGGGGAGCTCCTACAATGAGCAGTTCTTC | CASSEGAGSSYNEQFF
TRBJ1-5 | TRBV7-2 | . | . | TGTGCCAGCAGTGCAGGGACTAACAATCAGCCCCAGCATTTT | CASSAGTNNQPQHF
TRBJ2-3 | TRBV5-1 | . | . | TGCGCCAGCAGCTTGGCTACCGATACGCAGTATTTT | CASSLATDTQYF
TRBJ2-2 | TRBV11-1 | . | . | TGTGCCAGCAGCAAACGACCGGAGACCGGGGAGCTGTTTTTT | CASSKRPETGELFF
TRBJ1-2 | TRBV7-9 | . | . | TGTGCCAGCAGCCCCTCAAACAGGGACGGGTATGGCTACACCTTC | CASSPSNRDGYGYTF
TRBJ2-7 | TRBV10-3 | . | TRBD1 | TGTGCCACCGAGGACACTCGATTACGAAAGGGACAGGGTAACGAGCAGTACTTC | CATEDTRLRKGQGNEQYF
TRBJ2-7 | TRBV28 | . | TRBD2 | TGTGCCAGCAGTAGTAGGACTAGCGGCTCCTACGAGCAGTACTTC | CASSSRTSGSYEQYF
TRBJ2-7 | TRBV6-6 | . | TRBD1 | TGTGCCAGCAGTTACTCTTGGACAGGGGCCTACGAGCAGTACTTC | CASSYSWTGAYEQYF
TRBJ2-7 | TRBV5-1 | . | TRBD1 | TGCGCCAGCAGCCCCGGACAGGGGGGGTACGAGCAGTACTTC | CASSPGQGGYEQYF
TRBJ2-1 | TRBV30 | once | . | TGTGCCCGGTATACCTTGAATGAGCAGTTCTTC | CARYTLNEQFF
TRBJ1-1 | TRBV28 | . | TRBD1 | TGTGCCAGCAGGGACAGGATCAACACTGAAGCTTTCTTT | CASRDRINTEAFF
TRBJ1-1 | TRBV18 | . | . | TGTGCCAGCTTATCAGGGTTTCGAAACACTGAAGCTTTCTTT | CASLSGFRNTEAFF
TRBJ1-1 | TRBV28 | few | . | TGTGCCAGCAAGAGAGACGGGTTGGTTGAAGCTTTCTTT | CASKRDGLVEAFF
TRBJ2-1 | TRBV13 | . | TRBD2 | TGTGCCAGCAGCTCCGGACTAGCGGGGGGACATGAGCAGTTCTTC | CASSSGLAGGHEQFF
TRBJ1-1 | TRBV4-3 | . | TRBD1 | TGCGCCAGCAGCCACCTAACAGGGGGCACTGAAGCTTTCTTT | CASSHLTGGTEAFF
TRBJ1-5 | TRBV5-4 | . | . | TGTGCCAGCAGCTTGGCGGGAGTGCAGCCCCAGCATTTT | CASSLAGVQPQHF
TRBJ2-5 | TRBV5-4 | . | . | TGTGCCAGCAGCTTGATTGGCACTAACCAAGAGACCCAGTACTTC | CASSLIGTNQETQYF
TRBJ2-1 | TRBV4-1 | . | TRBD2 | TGCGCCAGCAGCCAAGAACATTGGGCTAGCGGGGGGGCTCCGTTCTTC | CASSQEHWASGGAPFF